The next 11 T cell receptor beta chains were all read from a single sample in a study of vaccination effects on CD4 cells after COVID-19. Antigens for these TCRs are unknown. Using immunoSEQ multiplex PCR, the repertoire was profiled, and TCRdb retains in-frame clones only, with some absent. The sample consists of 45,000 to 55,000 clones, roughly 72% of them appearing once. Scientists isolated CD4+ T cells after a roughly 10-day culture period ended. Participants received two doses of either the BNT162b2 or mRNA-1273 vaccine. The sample was CD4+ T cells from PBMCs cultured without peptide, taken after COVID-19 vaccination. The receptors come from a human donor who received a COVID-19 vaccine.

The chain joins TRBV7-9 to TRBJ2-7; D gene unclear. This CDR3 comprises 14 residues. Trimming cost V 0 bases and J 9 bases, with 15 bases left between them. CDR1 is SEHNR and CDR2 is FQNEAQ in the germline V gene (reference sequence). The CDR3, as DNA: TGTGCCAGCAGCTTAGCAGAATCCTCACCGGGGCAGTACTTC. It translates to CASSLAESSPGQYF.

The chain couples TRBV7-8 to TRBJ2-7, with 11 nucleotides matching TRBD2. This CDR3 comprises 15 residues. Germline lookup yields CDR1 SGHVS and CDR2 FQNEAQ. Germline trimming cut 5 bases from V and 7 bases from J; bases unmatched to any gene: 10. CDR3 sequence reads: CASSLTTGLAEEQYF. In DNA, the CDR3 is TGTGCCAGCAGCCTAACCACGGGACTAGCGGAAGAGCAGTACTTC. Full variable domain (missing parts from reference TRBV7-8 and TRBJ2-7): GAGVSQSPRYKVAKRGQDVALRCDPISGHVSLFWYQQALGQGPEFLTYFQNEAQLDKSGLPSDRFFAERPEGSVSTLKIQRTQQEDSAVYLCASSLTTGLAEEQYFGPGTRLTVT.

The chain combines TRBV7-2 with TRBJ1-4; 9 bases line up with TRBD1. Losses at the gene ends were 1 base for V and 8 bases for J; bases not matched to a gene: 5. Looked up from germline, CDR1 is SGHTA and CDR2 is FQGNSA. The CDR3 is 15 amino acids. The CDR3, as DNA: TGTGCCAGCAGCTTAGGGGGGACAGGGCGGGAAAAACTGTTTTTT. It codes for CASSLGGTGREKLFF.

The chain has TRBV12-3 or TRBV12-4 and TRBJ2-3; perhaps TRBD2 as D (5 bases). The CDR3 runs 13 residues. Deletions cut 6 bases from V and 6 bases from J, with 13 bases between. The CDR3 nucleotides are TGTGCCAGCAGACCAGTTAGGGAGGATACGCAGTATTTT. It codes for CASRPVREDTQYF.

This chain links TRBV18 with TRBJ2-5; 10 nucleotides agree with TRBD2. From germline, CDR1 is KGHSH and CDR2 LQKENI. The CDR3 has 18 residues. The J segment lost 4 bases and the V segment lost 3 bases, leaving 14 bases of the junction unmatched. The CDR3 loop is CASSPFEAGGVGGETQYF. The CDR3 DNA follows: TGTGCCAGCTCACCGTTCGAAGCGGGGGGGGTTGGAGGAGAGACCCAGTACTTC.

This chain joins TRBV4-1 and TRBJ2-5, with 12 bases identical to TRBD2. V gave up 3 bases and J gave up 3 bases; unmatched junction bases: 5. The CDR3 contains 16 residues. Germline CDR1 is MGHRA and CDR2 is YSYEKL. DNA of the CDR3: TGCGCCAGCAGCCAGGCTCTAGCGGGGGGGAAAGAGACCCAGTACTTC. Translating it yields CASSQALAGGKETQYF.

This chain links TRBV4-1 with TRBJ1-4; the match to TRBD1 covers 10 bases. The CDR3 runs to 16 residues. CDR1 and CDR2 from the germline V gene are MGHRA and YSYEKL. J lost 9 bases, V lost 0 bases, and 7 bases had no gene match. The CDR3 loop is CASSQDGGGQGQKLFF. The CDR3 DNA sequence: TGCGCCAGCAGCCAAGATGGCGGGGGACAGGGGCAAAAACTGTTTTTT.

The chain recombines TRBV7-8 with TRBJ1-1; 9 bases fit TRBD1. CDR1 SGHVS and CDR2 FQNEAQ come from the germline V gene. The V segment lost 5 bases and the J segment 5 bases; nucleotides outside the gene matches: 6. The CDR3 sequence is 14 residues long. DNA for the CDR3: TGTGCCAGCAGCCAGGGACAGGGTTTTACTGAAGCTTTCTTT. Residues: CASSQGQGFTEAFF.

This clone occurred once. V gene TRBV6-5 combines with J gene TRBJ1-2, with 7 bases that match TRBD1. V was pared by 7 bases and J by 4 bases, with 3 bases of the junction left unmatched. Germline CDR1 reads MNHEY; CDR2 reads SVGAGI. CDR3 size: 12 residues. This CDR3 is CASTTGRYGYTF. The CDR3, as DNA: TGTGCCAGCACGACAGGGCGCTATGGCTACACCTTC.

This rearrangement joins TRBV6-5 to TRBJ2-7; D is perhaps TRBD2 (5 bases). Per germline, CDR1 MNHEY and CDR2 SVGAGI. This CDR3 has 15 amino acids. Trimming pared 1 base from V and 5 bases from J, leaving 15 bases between. The CDR3 region has the DNA TGTGCCAGCAGTTACTTTGCAAATCGGGGTAACGAGCAGTACTTC. Protein product: CASSYFANRGNEQYF.

This clone occurred once. V is TRBV3-1 (or the pseudogene TRBV3-2) and J is TRBJ2-1, with D unclear. Germline V gives CDR1 LGHDT, CDR2 YNNKEL (reference sequence). V was trimmed by 1 base and J by 5 bases, leaving 9 bases between them. The CDR3 has 14 residues. The chain's CDR3 is CASSQVSGDNEQFF. CDR3 nucleotides: TGTGCCAGCAGCCAAGTTTCAGGAGACAATGAGCAGTTCTTC.